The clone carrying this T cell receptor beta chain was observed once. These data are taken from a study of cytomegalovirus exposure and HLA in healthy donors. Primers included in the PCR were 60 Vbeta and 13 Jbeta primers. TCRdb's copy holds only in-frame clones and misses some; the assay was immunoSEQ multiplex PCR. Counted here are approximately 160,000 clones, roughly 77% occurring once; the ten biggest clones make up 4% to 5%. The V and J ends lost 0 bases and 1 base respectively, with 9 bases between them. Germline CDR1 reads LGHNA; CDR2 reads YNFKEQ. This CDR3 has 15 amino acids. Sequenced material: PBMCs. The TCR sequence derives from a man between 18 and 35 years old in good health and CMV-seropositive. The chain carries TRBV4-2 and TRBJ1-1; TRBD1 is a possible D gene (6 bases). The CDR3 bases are TGTGCCAGCAGCCAAGATGGACAGAGGAACACTGAAGCTTTCTTT. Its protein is CASSQDGQRNTEAFF.